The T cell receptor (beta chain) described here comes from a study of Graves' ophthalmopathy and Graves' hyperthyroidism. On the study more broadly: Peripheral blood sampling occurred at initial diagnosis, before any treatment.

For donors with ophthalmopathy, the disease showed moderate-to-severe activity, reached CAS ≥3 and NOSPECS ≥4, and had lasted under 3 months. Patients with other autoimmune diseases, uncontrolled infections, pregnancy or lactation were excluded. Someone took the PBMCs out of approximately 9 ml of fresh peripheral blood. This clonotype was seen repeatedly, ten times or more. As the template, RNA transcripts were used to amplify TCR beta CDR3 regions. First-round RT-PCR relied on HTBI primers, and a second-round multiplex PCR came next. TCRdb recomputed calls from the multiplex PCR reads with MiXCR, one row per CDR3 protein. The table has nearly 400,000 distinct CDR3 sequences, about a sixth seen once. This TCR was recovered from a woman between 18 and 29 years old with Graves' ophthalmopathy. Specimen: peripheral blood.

The CDR3 nucleotides read TGCAGTGCTATAGGTTACATTCAATCCTACGAGCAGTACTTC. This gives the protein CSAIGYIQSYEQYF. The rearrangement uses TRBV20-1 and TRBJ2-7, with D hard to call. This CDR3 comprises 14 residues. Germline V gene data show CDR1 as DFQATT and CDR2 as SNEGSKA (reference sequence). Trimming took 4 bases from V and 1 from J, leaving 14 bases between them.